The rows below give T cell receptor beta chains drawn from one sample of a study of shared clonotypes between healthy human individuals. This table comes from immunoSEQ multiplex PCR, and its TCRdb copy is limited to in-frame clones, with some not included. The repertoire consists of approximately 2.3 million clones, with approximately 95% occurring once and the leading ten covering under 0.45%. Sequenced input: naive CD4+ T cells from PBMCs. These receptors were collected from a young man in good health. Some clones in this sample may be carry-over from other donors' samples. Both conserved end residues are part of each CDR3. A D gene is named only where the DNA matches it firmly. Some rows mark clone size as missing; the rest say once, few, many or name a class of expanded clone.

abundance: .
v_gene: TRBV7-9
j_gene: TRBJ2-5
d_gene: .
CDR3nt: TGTGCCAGCAGCGCCTTTCTCAGCTCGGGTCCCCAAGAGACCCAGTACTTC
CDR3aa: CASSAFLSSGPQETQYF

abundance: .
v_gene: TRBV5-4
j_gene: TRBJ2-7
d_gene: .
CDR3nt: TGTGCCAGCAGCTTGGATATGAATAGCTCCGAGCAGTACTTC
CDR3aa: CASSLDMNSSEQYF

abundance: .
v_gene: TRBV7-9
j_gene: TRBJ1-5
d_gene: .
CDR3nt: TGTGCCAGCAGCCAAGGGGACGGCAGCAATCAGCCCCAGCATTTT
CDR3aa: CASSQGDGSNQPQHF

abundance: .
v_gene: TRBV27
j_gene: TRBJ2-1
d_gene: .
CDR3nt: TGTGCCAGCAGTCCCCAGGGTAGTGAGCAGTTCTTC
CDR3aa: CASSPQGSEQFF

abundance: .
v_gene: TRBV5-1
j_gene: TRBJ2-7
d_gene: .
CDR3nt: TGCGCCAGCAGCTTTTTACAGTCCTCCTACGAGCAGTACTTC
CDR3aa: CASSFLQSSYEQYF

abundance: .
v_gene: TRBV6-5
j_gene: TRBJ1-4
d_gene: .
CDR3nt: TGTGCCAGCAGACTCGGGTCAGAGAATGAAAAACTGTTTTTT
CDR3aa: CASRLGSENEKLFF

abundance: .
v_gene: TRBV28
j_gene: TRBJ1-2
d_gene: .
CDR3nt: TGTGCCAGCAGTTTTAGGATACGGGGCTACACCTTC
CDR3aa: CASSFRIRGYTF

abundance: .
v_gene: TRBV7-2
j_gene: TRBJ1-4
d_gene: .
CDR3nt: TGTGCCAGCAGCTTAGCACCAGGGACGGCAAAGGAAAAACTGTTTTTT
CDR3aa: CASSLAPGTAKEKLFF

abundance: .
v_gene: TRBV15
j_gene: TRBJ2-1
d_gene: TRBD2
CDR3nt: TGTGCCACCAGCACTGGGACTAGCACCTACAATGAGCAGTTCTTC
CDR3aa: CATSTGTSTYNEQFF

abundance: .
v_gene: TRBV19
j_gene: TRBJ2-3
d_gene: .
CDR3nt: TGTGCCAGTACAACAGGGAGCACAGATACGCAGTATTTT
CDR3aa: CASTTGSTDTQYF

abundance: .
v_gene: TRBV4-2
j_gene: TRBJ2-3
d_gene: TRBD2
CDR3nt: TGTGCCAGCAGCCAACGTTTAGCGGGAGTGTTTGTGACAGATACGCAGTATTTT
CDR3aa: CASSQRLAGVFVTDTQYF

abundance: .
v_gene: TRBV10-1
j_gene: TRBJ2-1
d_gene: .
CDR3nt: TGCGCCAGCAGTGACCCCTTAAAAGCGCTAGTCTTC
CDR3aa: CASSDPLKALVF

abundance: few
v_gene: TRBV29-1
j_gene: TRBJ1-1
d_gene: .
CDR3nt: TGCAGCGCTGAGGGCGGACTGAACACTGAAGCTTTCTTT
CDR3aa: CSAEGGLNTEAFF

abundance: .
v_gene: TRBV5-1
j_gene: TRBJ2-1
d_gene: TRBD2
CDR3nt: TGCGCCAGCAGTTGGGATAGCGGGAGGAAGAACAATGAGCAGTTCTTC
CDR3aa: CASSWDSGRKNNEQFF

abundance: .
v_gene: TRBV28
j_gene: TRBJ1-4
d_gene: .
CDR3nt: TGTGCCAGCAGTTCCCCGGGGTGGACGGGGACGGGGTTTGGGTCTAATGAAAAACTGTTTTTT
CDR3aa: CASSSPGWTGTGFGSNEKLFF

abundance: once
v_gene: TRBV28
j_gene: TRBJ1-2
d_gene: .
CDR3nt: TGTGCCAGCAGTTTATGGCCAGGGGAGGGCAACTATGGCTACACCTTC
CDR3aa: CASSLWPGEGNYGYTF

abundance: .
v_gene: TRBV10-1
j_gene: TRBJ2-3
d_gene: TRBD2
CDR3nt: TGCGCCAGCAGTGAGCCGGGGACTAGCGGGAAGAAGGGATATACGCAGTATTTT
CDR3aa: CASSEPGTSGKKGYTQYF

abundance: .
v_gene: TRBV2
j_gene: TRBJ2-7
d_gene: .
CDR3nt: TGTGCCAGCAGTGCACCGGGACTCCCGTACGAGCAGTACTTC
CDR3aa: CASSAPGLPYEQYF

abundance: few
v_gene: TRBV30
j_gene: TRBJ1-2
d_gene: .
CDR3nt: TGTGCCTGGAGTGTTTCTGAGGACTATGGCTACACCTTC
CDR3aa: CAWSVSEDYGYTF

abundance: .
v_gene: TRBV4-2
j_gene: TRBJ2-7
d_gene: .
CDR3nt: TGTGCCAGCAGCCAGGGCCAGGCCTGGGAGCAGTACTTC
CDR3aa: CASSQGQAWEQYF

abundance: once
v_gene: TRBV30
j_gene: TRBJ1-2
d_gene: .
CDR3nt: TGTGCCTGGATCTCCCGAATGACTAATGGCTACACCTTC
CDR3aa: CAWISRMTNGYTF

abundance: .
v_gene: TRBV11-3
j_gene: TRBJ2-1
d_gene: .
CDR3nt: TGTGCCAGCAGCTTACTGAGGGCTACTGAGCAGTTCTTC
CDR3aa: CASSLLRATEQFF

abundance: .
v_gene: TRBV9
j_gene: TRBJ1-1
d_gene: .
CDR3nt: TGTGCCAGCAGCGCCTTAAATCGGTACACTGAAGCTTTCTTT
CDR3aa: CASSALNRYTEAFF

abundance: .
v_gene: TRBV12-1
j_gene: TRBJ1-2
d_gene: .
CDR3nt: TGTGCCAGCAGCAGCAGGGGAAGCGGCTACACCTTC
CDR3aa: CASSSRGSGYTF

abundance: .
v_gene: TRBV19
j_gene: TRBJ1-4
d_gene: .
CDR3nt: TGTGCCAGTAGTGAAGGTAGCGCGGGCAATGAAAAACTGTTTTTT
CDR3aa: CASSEGSAGNEKLFF

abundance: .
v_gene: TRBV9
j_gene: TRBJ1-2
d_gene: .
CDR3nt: TGTGCCAGCAGCGCCGACCTGTACCCGGATGGCTACACCTTC
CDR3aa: CASSADLYPDGYTF

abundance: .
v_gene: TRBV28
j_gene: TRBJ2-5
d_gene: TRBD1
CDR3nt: TGTGCCAGCAGTTTCCCCCGGGACAGGGACCCGTACCAAGAGACCCAGTACTTC
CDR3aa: CASSFPRDRDPYQETQYF

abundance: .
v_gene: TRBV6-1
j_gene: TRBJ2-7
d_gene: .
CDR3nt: TGTGCCACGATTCTTAATGTCTTGCGGGACGAGCAGTACTTC
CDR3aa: CATILNVLRDEQYF

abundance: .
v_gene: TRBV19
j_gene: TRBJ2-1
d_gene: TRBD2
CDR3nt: TGTGCCAGTAGTATAAGGCTTCGGGAGGTCGAAAATGAGCAGTTCTTC
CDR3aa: CASSIRLREVENEQFF

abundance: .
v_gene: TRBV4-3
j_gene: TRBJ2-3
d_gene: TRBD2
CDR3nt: TGCGCCAGCAGCCAAGGGGTGGCGGGAGTGGTTGCAGATACGCAGTATTTT
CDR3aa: CASSQGVAGVVADTQYF

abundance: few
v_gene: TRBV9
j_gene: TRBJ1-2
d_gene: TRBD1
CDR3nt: TGTGCCAGCAGCGCAGGGGGAGGTGGCTACACCTTC
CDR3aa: CASSAGGGGYTF

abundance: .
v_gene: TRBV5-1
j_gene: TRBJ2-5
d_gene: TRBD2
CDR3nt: TGCGCCAGCAGCTTGGGGCCTAGCGGGATCGGTTTAGGCCGAAACTTC
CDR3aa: CASSLGPSGIGLGRNF

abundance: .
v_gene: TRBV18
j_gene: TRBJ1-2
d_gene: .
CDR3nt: TGTGCCAGCTCACCTTTATTACCGGCCTCAGGGATGGTAGACGGTGGCTACACCTTC
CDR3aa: CASSPLLPASGMVDGGYTF

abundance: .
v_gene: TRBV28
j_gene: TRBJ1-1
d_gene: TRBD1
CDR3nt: TGTGCCAGCAGCCCCGGGACAGGGGGCGAAGCTTTCTTT
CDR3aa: CASSPGTGGEAFF

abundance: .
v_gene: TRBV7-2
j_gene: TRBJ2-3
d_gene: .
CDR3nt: TGTGCCAGCAGCCAATCTCTGGGCGATACGCAGTATTTT
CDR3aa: CASSQSLGDTQYF

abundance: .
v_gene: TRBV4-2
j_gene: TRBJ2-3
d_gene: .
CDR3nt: TGTGCCAGCAGCCCGTCCCACTACGGGGTCACAGATACGCAGTATTTT
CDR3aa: CASSPSHYGVTDTQYF

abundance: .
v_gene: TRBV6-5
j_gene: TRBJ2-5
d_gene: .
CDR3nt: TGTGCCAGCAGTTACTCATTGGAGGGTGGGAAGACCCAGTACTTC
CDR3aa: CASSYSLEGGKTQYF

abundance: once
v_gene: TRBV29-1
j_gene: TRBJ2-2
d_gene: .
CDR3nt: TGCAGCGTTGTGACTGGCGGCACCGGGGAGCTGTTTTTT
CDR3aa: CSVVTGGTGELFF

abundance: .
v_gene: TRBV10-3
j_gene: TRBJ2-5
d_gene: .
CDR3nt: TGTGCCTCGAACTTCGGAGGGACTCAAGAGACCCAGTACTTC
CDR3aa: CASNFGGTQETQYF

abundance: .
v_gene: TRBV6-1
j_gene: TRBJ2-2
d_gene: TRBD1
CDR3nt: TGTGCCAGCAGTCCGGGACAGGGTAACACCGGGGAGCTGTTTTTT
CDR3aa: CASSPGQGNTGELFF

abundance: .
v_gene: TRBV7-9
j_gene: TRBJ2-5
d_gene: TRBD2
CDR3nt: TGTGCCAGCAGCTTAGAGCCGGGGGGGACCCAGTACTTC
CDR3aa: CASSLEPGGTQYF

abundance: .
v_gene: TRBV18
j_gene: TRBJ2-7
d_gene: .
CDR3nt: TGTGCCAGCTCACCAAAGAGATACGGGGTCGAGCAGTACTTC
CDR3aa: CASSPKRYGVEQYF

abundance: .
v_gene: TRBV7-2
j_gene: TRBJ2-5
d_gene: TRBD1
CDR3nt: TGTGCCAGCAGAACTTCCAGGGGGCCTCAAGAGACCCAGTACTTC
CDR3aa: CASRTSRGPQETQYF